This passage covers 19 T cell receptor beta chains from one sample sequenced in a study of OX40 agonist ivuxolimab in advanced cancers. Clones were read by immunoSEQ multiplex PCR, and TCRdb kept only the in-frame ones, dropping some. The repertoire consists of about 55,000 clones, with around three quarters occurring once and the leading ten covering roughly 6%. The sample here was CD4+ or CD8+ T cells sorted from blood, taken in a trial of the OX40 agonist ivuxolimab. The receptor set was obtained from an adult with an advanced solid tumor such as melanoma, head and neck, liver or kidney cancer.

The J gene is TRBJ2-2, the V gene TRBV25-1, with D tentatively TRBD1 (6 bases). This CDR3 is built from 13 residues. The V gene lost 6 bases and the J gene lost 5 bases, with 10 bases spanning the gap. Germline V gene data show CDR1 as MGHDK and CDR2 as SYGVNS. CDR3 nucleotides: TGTGCCAGCAGGGGGGCGGTTACCGGGGAGCTGTTTTTT. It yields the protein CASRGAVTGELFF.

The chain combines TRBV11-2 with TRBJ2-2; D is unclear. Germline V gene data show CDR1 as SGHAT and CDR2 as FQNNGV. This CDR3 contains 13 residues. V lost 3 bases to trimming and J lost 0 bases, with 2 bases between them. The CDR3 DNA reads TGTGCCAGCAGCTTTTCGAACACCGGGGAGCTGTTTTTT. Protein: CASSFSNTGELFF.

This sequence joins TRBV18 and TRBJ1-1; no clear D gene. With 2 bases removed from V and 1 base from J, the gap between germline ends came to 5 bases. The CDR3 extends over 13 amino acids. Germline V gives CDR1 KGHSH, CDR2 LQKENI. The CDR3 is CASSPNGNTEAFF. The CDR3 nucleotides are TGTGCCAGCTCACCAAACGGGAACACTGAAGCTTTCTTT.

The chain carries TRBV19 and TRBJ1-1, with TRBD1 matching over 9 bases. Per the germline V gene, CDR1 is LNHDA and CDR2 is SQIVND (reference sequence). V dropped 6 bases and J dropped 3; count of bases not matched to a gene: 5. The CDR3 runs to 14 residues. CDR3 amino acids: CASRLGQGYTEAFF. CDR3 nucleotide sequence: TGTGCCAGTAGACTTGGACAGGGGTACACTGAAGCTTTCTTT.

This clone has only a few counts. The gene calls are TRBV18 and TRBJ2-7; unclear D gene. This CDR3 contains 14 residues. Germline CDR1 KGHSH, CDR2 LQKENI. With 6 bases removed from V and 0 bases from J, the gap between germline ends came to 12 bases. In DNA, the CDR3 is TGTGCCAGCTCCCCCCCGGGTAGCTCCTACGAGCAGTACTTC. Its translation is CASSPPGSSYEQYF.

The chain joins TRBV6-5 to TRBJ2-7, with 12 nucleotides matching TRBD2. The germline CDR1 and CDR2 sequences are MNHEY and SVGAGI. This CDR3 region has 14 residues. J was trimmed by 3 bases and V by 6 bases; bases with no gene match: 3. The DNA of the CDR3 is TGTGCCAGCAGGACACTAGCGGGAGGCTACGAGCAGTACTTC. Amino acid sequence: CASRTLAGGYEQYF.

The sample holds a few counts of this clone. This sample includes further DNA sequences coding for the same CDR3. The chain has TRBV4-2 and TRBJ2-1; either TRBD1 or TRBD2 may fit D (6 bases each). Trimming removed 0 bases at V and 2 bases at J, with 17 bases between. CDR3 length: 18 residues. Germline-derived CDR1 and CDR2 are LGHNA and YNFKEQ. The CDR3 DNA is TGTGCCAGCAGCCAAGATAGGGGGGTTGGGGGGCCCTACAATGAGCAGTTCTTC. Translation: CASSQDRGVGGPYNEQFF.

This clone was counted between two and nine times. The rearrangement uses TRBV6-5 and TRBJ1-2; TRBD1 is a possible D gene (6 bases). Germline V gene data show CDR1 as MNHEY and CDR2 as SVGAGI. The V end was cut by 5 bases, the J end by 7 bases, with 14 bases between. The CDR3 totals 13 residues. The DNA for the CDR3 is TGTGCCAGCAGTAGCCAAACAGGGCTTGGCTACACCTTC. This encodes CASSSQTGLGYTF.

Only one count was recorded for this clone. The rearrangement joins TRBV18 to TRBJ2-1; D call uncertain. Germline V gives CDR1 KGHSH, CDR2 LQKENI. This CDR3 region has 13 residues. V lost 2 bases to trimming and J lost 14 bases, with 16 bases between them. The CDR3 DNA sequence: TGTGCCAGCTCACCAAGGACCTTCGAAAAGGAGTTCTTC. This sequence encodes CASSPRTFEKEFF.

The CDR3 bases are TGTGCCAGCAGCTTTCGGACAGGGGTCACAGATACGCAGTATTTT. Amino acid sequence: CASSFRTGVTDTQYF. J is TRBJ2-3 and V is TRBV7-2; TRBD1 matches at 9 bases. V lost 3 bases, J lost 2 bases, and 3 bases stayed unmatched. Germline lookup yields CDR1 SGHTA and CDR2 FQGNSA. The CDR3 consists of 15 residues.

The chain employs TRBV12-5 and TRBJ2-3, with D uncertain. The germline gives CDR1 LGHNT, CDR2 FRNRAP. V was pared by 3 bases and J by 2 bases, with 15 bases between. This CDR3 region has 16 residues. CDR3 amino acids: CASGFDGSEVTDTQYF. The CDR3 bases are TGTGCTAGTGGTTTCGACGGCAGCGAAGTCACAGATACGCAGTATTTT.

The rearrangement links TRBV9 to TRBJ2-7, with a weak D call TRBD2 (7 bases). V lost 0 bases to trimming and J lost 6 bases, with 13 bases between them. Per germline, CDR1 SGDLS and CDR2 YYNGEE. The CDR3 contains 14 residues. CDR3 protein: CASSVAPRGGEQYF. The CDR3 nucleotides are TGTGCCAGCAGCGTAGCCCCAAGGGGGGGCGAGCAGTACTTC.

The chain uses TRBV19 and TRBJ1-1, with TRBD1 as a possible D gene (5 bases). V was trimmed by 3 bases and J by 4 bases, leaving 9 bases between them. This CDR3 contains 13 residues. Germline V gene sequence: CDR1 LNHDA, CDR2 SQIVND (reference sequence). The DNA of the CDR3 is TGTGCCAGTAGTATGTGGGGGGGCACTGAAGCTTTCTTT. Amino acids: CASSMWGGTEAFF.

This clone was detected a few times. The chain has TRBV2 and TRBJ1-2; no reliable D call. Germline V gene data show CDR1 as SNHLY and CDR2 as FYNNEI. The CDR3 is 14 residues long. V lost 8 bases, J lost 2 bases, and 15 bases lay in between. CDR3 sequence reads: CASGEQNSNYGYTF. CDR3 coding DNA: TGTGCCAGCGGGGAACAGAATTCAAACTATGGCTACACCTTC.

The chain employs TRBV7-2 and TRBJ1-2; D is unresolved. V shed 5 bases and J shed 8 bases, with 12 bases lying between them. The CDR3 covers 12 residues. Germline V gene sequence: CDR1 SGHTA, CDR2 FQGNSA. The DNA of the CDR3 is TGTGCCAGCAGCCCTAGAATGGGGGGCTACACCTTC. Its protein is CASSPRMGGYTF.

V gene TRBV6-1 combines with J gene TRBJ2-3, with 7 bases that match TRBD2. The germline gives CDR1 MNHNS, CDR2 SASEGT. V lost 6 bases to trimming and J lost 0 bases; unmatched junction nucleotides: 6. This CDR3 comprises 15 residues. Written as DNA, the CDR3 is TGTGCCAGCAGCCCTAGCGGAGGTAGCACAGATACGCAGTATTTT. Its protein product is CASSPSGGSTDTQYF.

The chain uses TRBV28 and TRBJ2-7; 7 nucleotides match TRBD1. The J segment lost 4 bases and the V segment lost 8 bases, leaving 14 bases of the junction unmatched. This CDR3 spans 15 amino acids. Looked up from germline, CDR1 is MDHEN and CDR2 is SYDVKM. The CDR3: CASVIRQGISYEQYF. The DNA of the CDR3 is TGTGCCAGCGTTATACGACAGGGCATCTCGTACGAGCAGTACTTC.

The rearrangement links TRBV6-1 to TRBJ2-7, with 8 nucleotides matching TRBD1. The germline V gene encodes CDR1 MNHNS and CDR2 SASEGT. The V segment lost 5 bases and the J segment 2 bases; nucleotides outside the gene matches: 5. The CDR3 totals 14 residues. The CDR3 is CASSWTGSAYEQYF. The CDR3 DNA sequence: TGTGCCAGCAGTTGGACAGGGTCTGCCTACGAGCAGTACTTC.

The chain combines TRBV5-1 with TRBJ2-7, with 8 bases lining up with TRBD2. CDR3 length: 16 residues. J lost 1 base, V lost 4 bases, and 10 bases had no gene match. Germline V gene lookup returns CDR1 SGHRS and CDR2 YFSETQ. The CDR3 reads CASSPSIAGSSYEQYF. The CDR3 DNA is TGCGCCAGCAGCCCCTCGATAGCGGGGTCATCCTACGAGCAGTACTTC.